This TCR beta chain was obtained from a study of cytomegalovirus exposure and HLA in healthy donors. The CDR3 is made up of 14 amino acids. The germline V gene encodes CDR1 SGHTA and CDR2 FQGTGA. The V gene lost 5 bases and the J gene lost 4 bases, with 14 bases spanning the gap. Findings and caveats of the study: In an earlier analysis, most TCR beta V segments were productive about 87% or about 30% of the time. Analysis performed later showed TCR beta chains linked to HLA being more clonally expanded than equally common others.

Worth noting for this clone: Its specificity is unknown.

13 Jbeta primers and 60 Vbeta primers were used for the PCR. Some clones are missing from TCRdb's copy, which holds only in-frame ones; the method was immunoSEQ multiplex PCR. The sample lists about 140,000 clones, about three fifths occurring once. The source is a male donor in good health and CMV-seronegative. The chain has TRBV7-3 and TRBJ1-2, with D possibly matching TRBD1 (6 bases). Sequenced input: PBMCs. The CDR3 is CASSLGGAGYGYTF. Here the CDR3 DNA reads TGTGCCAGCAGCCTGGGGGGGGCGGGCTATGGCTACACCTTC.